This T cell receptor (beta chain) is drawn from a study of radiation and T cells in renal cell carcinoma. The assay was immunoSEQ multiplex PCR, and TCRdb's table has in-frame clones only and misses some. The data hold 20,000 to 25,000 clones, with approximately 80% observed a single time. This CDR3 comprises 14 residues. The ends were cut back, 1 base at V and 3 bases at J, with 11 bases in the middle. Germline V gene lookup returns CDR1 SGHNT and CDR2 YYREEE (reference sequence). Time point denoted: baseline pretreatment blood. Treatment: 15 Gy SBRT to primary tumor, nephrectomy 4 weeks later. The specimen comprised blood, sampled from a patient whose treatment included radiotherapy and nephrectomy. The chain recombines TRBV5-4 with TRBJ2-7, with D perhaps TRBD2 (6 bases). This clonotype originated in a man aged 55 to 69 with renal cell carcinoma. The CDR3 region has the DNA TGTGCCAGCAGCTTGCCGGGACTGGACTACGAGCAGTACTTC. It translates to CASSLPGLDYEQYF.